What follows describes a single T cell receptor (beta chain). The identical CDR3 is also encoded by other nucleotide sequences in the sample. This entry belongs to a study of blood T cell repertoires in COVID-19. As for the study in general: Samples came from the United States, Italy and Spain, spanning acute and convalescent COVID-19. T cells, B-cell-depleted T cells, or PBMCs supplied cDNA or gDNA.

J was trimmed by 4 bases and V by 1 base; bases with no gene match: 4. The CDR3 is 15 residues long. Germline-derived CDR1 and CDR2 are LGHNA and YSLEER. Per the authors' pipeline: It was from reference gene primer amplification that nucleated cell counts were estimated. The protocol was immunoSEQ multiplex PCR, while the TCRdb copy is restricted to in-frame clones and leaves out a portion. V and J calls and clone size come straight from that table; D and trimming were deduced from the DNA. The top ten hold about 2.1% of the sample, which has 100,000 to 150,000 clones, over 70% seen once. V gene TRBV4-3 combines with J gene TRBJ2-1; 7 bases map to TRBD1. Sequenced sample: peripheral blood. The TCR was taken from a man in his sixties or seventies with acute or convalescent COVID-19. CDR3 sequence: CASSQGQGAYNEQFF. The CDR3 region has the DNA TGCGCCAGCAGCCAAGGACAGGGCGCGTACAATGAGCAGTTCTTC.